The sequence of this TCR beta chain was determined in a study of blood T cell repertoires in COVID-19. This CDR3 is 20 amino acids long. Germline values: CDR1 SGHTA, CDR2 FQGNSA. Trimming removed 0 bases at V and 5 bases at J, with 28 bases between. Original processing notes: By means of reference gene primer amplification, nucleated cell counts were estimated. Data came from immunoSEQ multiplex PCR; TCRdb stores just in-frame clones and leaves some out. V and J calls and clone size are copied from that table; D and trimming were computed from the DNA. The data hold some 47,000 clones, with 90% observed a single time.

This sequence was found in a man aged 65-85 years with acute or convalescent COVID-19. The sample consisted of peripheral blood. The chain carries TRBV7-2 and TRBJ1-2; D possibly corresponds to TRBD1 (5 bases). The CDR3 loop reads CASSLASFFSGDRRIYGYTF. DNA of the CDR3: TGTGCCAGCAGCTTAGCTTCGTTTTTTTCGGGGGACCGGAGGATTTATGGCTACACCTTC.